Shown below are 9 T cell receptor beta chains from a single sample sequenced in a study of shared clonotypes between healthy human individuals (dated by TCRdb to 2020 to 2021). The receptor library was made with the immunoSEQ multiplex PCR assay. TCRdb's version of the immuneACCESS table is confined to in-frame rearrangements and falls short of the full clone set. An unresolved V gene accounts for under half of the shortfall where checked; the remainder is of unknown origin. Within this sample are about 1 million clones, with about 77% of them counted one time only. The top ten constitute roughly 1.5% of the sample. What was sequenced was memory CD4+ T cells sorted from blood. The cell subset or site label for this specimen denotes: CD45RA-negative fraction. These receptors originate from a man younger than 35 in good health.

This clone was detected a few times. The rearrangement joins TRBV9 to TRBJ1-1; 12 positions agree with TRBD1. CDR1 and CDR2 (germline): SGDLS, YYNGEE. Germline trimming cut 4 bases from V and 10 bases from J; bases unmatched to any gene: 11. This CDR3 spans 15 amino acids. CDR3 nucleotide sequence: TGTGCCAGCAGCCCCGAACCGGGACAGGGGGCCAGAGCTTTCTTT. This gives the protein CASSPEPGQGARAFF.

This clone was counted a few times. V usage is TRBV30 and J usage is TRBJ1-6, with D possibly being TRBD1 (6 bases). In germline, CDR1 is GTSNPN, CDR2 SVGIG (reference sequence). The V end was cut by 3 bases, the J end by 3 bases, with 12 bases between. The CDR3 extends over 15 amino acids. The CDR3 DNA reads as TGTGCCTGGAGGGACGGGACACTCTATAATTCACCCCTCCACTTT. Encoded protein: CAWRDGTLYNSPLHF. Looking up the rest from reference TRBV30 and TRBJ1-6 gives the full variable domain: SQTIHQWPATLVQPVGSPLSLECTVEGTSNPNLYWYRQAAGRGLQLLFYSVGIGQISSEVPQNLSASRPQDRQFILSSKKLLLSDSGFYLCAWRDGTLYNSPLHFGNGTRLTVT.

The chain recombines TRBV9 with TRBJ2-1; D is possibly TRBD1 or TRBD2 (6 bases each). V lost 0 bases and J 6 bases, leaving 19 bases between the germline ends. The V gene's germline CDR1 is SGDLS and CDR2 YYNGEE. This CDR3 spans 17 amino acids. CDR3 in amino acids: CASSVEGGAGPSNEQFF. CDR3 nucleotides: TGTGCCAGCAGCGTAGAGGGGGGAGCCGGGCCCTCCAATGAGCAGTTCTTC. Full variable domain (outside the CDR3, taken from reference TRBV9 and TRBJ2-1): DSGVTQTPKHLITATGQRVTLRCSPRSGDLSVYWYQQSLDQGLQFLIQYYNGEERAKGNILERFSAQQFPDLHSELNLSSLELGDSALYFCASSVEGGAGPSNEQFFGPGTRLTVL.

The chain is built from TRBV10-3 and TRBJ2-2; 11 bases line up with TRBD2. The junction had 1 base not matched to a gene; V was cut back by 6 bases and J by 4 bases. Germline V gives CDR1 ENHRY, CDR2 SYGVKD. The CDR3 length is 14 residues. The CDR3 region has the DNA TGTGCCATCAGGGGGACTAGCGGCACCGGGGAGCTGTTTTTT. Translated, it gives CAIRGTSGTGELFF.

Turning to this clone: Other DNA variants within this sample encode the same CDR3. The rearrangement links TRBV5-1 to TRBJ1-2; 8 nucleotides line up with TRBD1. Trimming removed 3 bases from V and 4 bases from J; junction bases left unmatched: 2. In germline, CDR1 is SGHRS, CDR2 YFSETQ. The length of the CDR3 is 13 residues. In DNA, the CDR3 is TGCGCCAGCAGCTCCGGACAGGGCTATGGCTACACCTTC. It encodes CASSSGQGYGYTF. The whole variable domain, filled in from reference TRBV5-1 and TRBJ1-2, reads KAGVTQTPRYLIKTRGQQVTLSCSPISGHRSVSWYQQTPGQGLQFLFEYFSETQRNKGNFPGRFSGRQFSNSRSEMNVSTLELGDSALYLCASSSGQGYGYTFGSGTRLTVV.

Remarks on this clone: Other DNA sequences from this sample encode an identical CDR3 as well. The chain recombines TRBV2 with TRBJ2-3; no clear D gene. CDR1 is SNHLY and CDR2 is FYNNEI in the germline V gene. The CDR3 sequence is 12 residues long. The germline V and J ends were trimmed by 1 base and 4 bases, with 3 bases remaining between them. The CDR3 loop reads CASSEVSDTQYF. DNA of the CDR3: TGTGCCAGCAGTGAAGTTTCAGATACGCAGTATTTT. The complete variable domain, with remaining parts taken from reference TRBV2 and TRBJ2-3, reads EPEVTQTPSHQVTQMGQEVILRCVPISNHLYFYWYRQILGQKVEFLVSFYNNEISEKSEIFDDQFSVERPDGSNFTLKIRSTKLEDSAMYFCASSEVSDTQYFGPGTRLTVL.

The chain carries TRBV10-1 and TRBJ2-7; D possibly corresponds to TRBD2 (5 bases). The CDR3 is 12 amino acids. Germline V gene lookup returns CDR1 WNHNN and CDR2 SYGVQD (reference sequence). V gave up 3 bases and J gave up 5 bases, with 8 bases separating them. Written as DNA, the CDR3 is TGCGCCAGCAGTGACCGGCGGGACGAGCAGTACTTC. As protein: CASSDRRDEQYF.

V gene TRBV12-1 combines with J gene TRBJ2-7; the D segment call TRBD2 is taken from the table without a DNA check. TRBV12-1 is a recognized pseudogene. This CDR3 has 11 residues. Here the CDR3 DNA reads TGTGCCAACCTCATGGGACTAGCCCCCTTCTTC. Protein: CANLMGLAPFF.

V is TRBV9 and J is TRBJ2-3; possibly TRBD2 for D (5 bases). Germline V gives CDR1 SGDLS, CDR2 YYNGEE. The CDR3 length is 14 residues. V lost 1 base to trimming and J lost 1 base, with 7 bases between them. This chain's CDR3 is CASSVSSRTDTQYF. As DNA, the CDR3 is TGTGCCAGCAGCGTATCTAGCCGCACAGATACGCAGTATTTT.